The T cell receptor beta chain described here comes from a study of naive and memory T cell subsets (dated 2017 in TCRdb). Broadly, across the study: An open-source, UMI-based TCR alpha and beta sequencing pipeline was applied to sorted naive and memory peripheral blood T cell subsets. Complete agreement was observed between the functional CMV T cell responses and the IgG serology results. RNA was DNase-treated and reverse transcribed with TCR constant-region primers, mostly using SuperScript III. The paper as a whole reports these results and caveats: After error correction, over 90% of naive TCR sequences appeared only once, giving much steeper abundance distributions than memory subsets. A clonotype was defined as a single alpha or beta chain sequence rather than as a paired alpha/beta receptor. RNA-based TCR counts may be influenced by expression changes linked to T cell activation and differentiation. In both CD4 and CD8 cells, the Gini index increased while Shannon and inverse Simpson diversity decreased from naive through CM, EM and EMRA. TCR abundance followed a power law with an exponent that was different for naive and memory subsets but consistent across the three individuals. The repertoire findings for the naive and memory subsets could not be validated against a ground truth because none was available.

The library was made by UMI-ligation and nested PCR. The beta constant-region primer was an equimolar mix of two oligonucleotides covering both TRBC1 and TRBC2. A single-stranded oligonucleotide containing the SP2 primer and a 12-nucleotide UMI was joined to the 3' end of the cDNA by T4 RNA ligase 1. The ligated cDNA went through four rounds of PCR with nested alpha and beta constant-region primers together with the SP2 primer. Incubation of the ligation reaction lasted roughly 18-24 hours at 16 degrees C. To avoid over-amplification, PCR2 was usually performed as a SYBR Green qPCR and halted once a predetermined threshold was reached. Apart from the first purification, every purification step used Agencourt AMPure XP magnetic beads. Library amounts were measured by Qubit and library quality was assessed on a TapeStation, where the main peak was expected at around 650 bp. Sequencing of the pooled libraries was done on an Illumina MiSeq using v2 2x251 paired-end kits, which typically yielded roughly 0.95-2 million reads per sample. Each sample was pooled at 3.5 to 5 nM, and roughly 4.5-8% PhiX was included to help cluster recognition. The authors' analysis ran thus. Decombinator assigned V and J genes to Demultiplexor-processed FASTQ reads by tag matching, allowing a single base-pair mismatch. UMIs were used by Collapsinator to correct both sequencing errors and frequency errors arising from PCR heterogeneity. CDR3Translator translated TCRs and extracted CDR3s from the conserved cysteine to the FGXG phenylalanine, flagging non-productive sequences. Gini, Shannon entropy and inverse Simpson indices were calculated on repertoires that had been subsampled to equal numbers of UMI-defined TCRs. Within the linear range, a power law was fitted by maximum likelihood to the distributions of clonotype abundance. On one naive CD8 sample, the pipeline and MIGEC gave similar UMI counts, unique TCR numbers and clonal distributions. The repertoires were searched for roughly 7,000 CMV-associated CDR3 sequences that had been compiled from VDJdb and a published dataset. Through fastp at Q25 and MiXCR, TCRdb rebuilt clones from the public reads, retaining in-frame beta chains. Entries are consolidated by CDR3 protein sequence, retaining the most common genes and DNA. TCRdb assigned the V and J calls; the authors' analysis was not used. Within this sample are some 87,000 distinct CDR3 sequences, with 7% of them counted one time only. Of the sample, over 1.5% falls within the top ten clones.

From the second PCR step onward, the TCR alpha chain libraries and the TCR beta chain libraries were amplified separately. CMV status of each donor was established by measuring IFNgamma production from CD4+ T cells after fresh PBMCs were stimulated overnight with CMV viral lysate. CD4 T cells were positively selected using Miltenyi beads, after which CD8 T cells were positively selected from the CD4-negative fraction. Cells stained for CD3, CD4, CD8, CD45RA, CD27 and a live/dead dye were sorted on a BD Aria II into four subsets by CD45RA and CD27. Blood was obtained from three healthy volunteers, and the blood from each volunteer was fractionated into CD4 and CD8 T cells and subsequently into four differentiation subsets. Approximately 120 ml of peripheral blood was collected from each donor, and PBMC were isolated from the blood using Ficoll-Paque PLUS density-gradient centrifugation. Sorted cells were lysed in RLT buffer, after which RNA was extracted using a Qiagen RNeasy kit and stored at -80 degrees C.

Relative to germline, V is 6 bases shorter and J is 6 bases shorter, with 18 bases between their ends. The CDR3 covers 15 residues, taking in both the cysteine and the phenylalanine. Solely the CDR3 DNA is kept, with 45 bases framed from the first base. Taken from the germline V gene, the CDR1 and CDR2 loops are SGHVS and FNYEAQ. In regard to this clonotype: Its antigen is currently not known. Base qualities are missing; no much larger clone stands one base away.

The sequence is built from TRBV7-6 and TRBJ1-5; TRBD1 might be the D gene, on 5 matching bases. The sample comprised central memory CD4+ T cells from blood. Per the publication, the cell subset or site label means: central memory, CD45RA- CD27+. The clonotype was recovered from a human donor in good health. The base sequence is TGTGCCAGCAGTCCTGGGGGGGTGCGGAGTCAGCCCCAGCATTTT. Its product reads: CASSPGGVRSQPQHF. The CDR3 plus the reference TRBV7-6 and TRBJ1-5 genes for the other parts give the full variable domain: GAGVSQSPRYKVTKRGQDVALRCDPISGHVSLYWYRQALGQGPEFLTYFNYEAQQDKSGLPNDRFSAERPEGSISTLTIQRTEQRDSAMYRCASSPGGVRSQPQHFGDGTRLSIL.